The rows below give T cell receptor beta chains drawn from one sample of a study of T cells in Graves' hyperthyroidism and ophthalmopathy. Each CDR3 protein gets one entry after TCRdb re-called the multiplex PCR reads with MiXCR. The table has just under 750,000 distinct CDR3 sequences, 30% to 40% seen once. Sequencing was carried out using blood. Receptor source: a woman between 40 and 50 years old with Graves' hyperthyroidism. Both conserved end residues are part of each CDR3. Each record gives: V gene, D gene, J gene, CDR3 protein. D genes are given only for firm matches.

>TRBV20-1|TRBD1|TRBJ1-2
CSARDIRGPYGYTF
>TRBV4-3|TRBD2|TRBJ2-7
CASGKGVEALAGGLEQYF
>TRBV4-3|.|TRBJ1-5
CASSQDYGRRHQPQHF
>TRBV7-9|TRBD2|TRBJ2-5
CASSSTTPRTSDDQETQYF
>TRBV20-1|.|TRBJ1-1
CSASGGIMNTEAFF
>TRBV12-3/TRBV12-4|.|TRBJ2-6
CASRFLANVLTF
>TRBV7-2|TRBD1|TRBJ2-7
CASSLDPGGEQYF
>TRBV6-5|.|TRBJ1-1
CASSFPLGRKAFF
>TRBV19|.|TRBJ1-6
CASSIVNSPLHF
>TRBV20-1|.|TRBJ2-5
CSAPVAHEGETQYF
>TRBV19|.|TRBJ1-2
CASRTFRDALGYTF
>TRBV7-2|TRBD1|TRBJ2-2
CASSFDRGSTGELFF
>TRBV12-5|TRBD1|TRBJ1-2
CASSPTQGASYTF
>TRBV6-6|TRBD1|TRBJ1-1
CASSRGQGTNTEAFF
>TRBV5-1|TRBD1|TRBJ1-5
CASSRTGEDQPQHF
>TRBV20-1|.|TRBJ2-3
CSARQWVGTDTQYF
>TRBV7-2|.|TRBJ1-1
CASSLSVDTEAFF
>TRBV7-9|.|TRBJ1-2
CASRFGGGYGYTF
>TRBV7-2|.|TRBJ2-7
CASSSSPREQYF
>TRBV3-1|.|TRBJ1-2
CASSHPGTDYGYTF
>TRBV2|.|TRBJ1-1
CASSIQTGAEAFF
>TRBV5-8|.|TRBJ1-5
CASSLGVAQPQHF
>TRBV20-1|.|TRBJ1-5
CSAIGSNNQPQHF
>TRBV20-1|.|TRBJ1-2
CSARGQQVVGYTF
>TRBV20-1|TRBD2|TRBJ2-7
CSARDRRSGGVYEQYF
>TRBV7-9|TRBD2|TRBJ2-5
CASSQRREDTGETQYF
>TRBV7-2|.|TRBJ1-5
CASSLAYREANQPQHF
>TRBV6-6|.|TRBJ1-2
CASSWMVAYGYTF
>TRBV7-6|.|TRBJ1-1
CASSFAGSDTEAFF
>TRBV6-5|.|TRBJ1-2
CASSWDGNTF
>TRBV20-1|TRBD1|TRBJ1-1
CSAKPGQGNTEAFF
>TRBV5-1|TRBD1|TRBJ1-2
CASSVRDRKCGYTF
>TRBV20-1|TRBD1|TRBJ2-7
CSARDGTGDHEQYF
>TRBV2|.|TRBJ1-2
CASASRDNLNYGYTF
>TRBV15|.|TRBJ1-1
CAIGPVMNTEAFF
>TRBV12-3/TRBV12-4|.|TRBJ1-4
CASRVDNEKLFF
>TRBV7-9|.|TRBJ2-7
CASSLEPISYEQYF
>TRBV5-1|.|TRBJ1-1
CASGGELNTEAFF
>TRBV2|.|TRBJ2-4
CASSEGGIAKNIQYF
>TRBV2|.|TRBJ1-5
CASSEGRRDQPQHF
>TRBV20-1|TRBD1|TRBJ1-2
CSALDRAASYGYTF
>TRBV10-3|.|TRBJ2-7
CATRGRGREQYF